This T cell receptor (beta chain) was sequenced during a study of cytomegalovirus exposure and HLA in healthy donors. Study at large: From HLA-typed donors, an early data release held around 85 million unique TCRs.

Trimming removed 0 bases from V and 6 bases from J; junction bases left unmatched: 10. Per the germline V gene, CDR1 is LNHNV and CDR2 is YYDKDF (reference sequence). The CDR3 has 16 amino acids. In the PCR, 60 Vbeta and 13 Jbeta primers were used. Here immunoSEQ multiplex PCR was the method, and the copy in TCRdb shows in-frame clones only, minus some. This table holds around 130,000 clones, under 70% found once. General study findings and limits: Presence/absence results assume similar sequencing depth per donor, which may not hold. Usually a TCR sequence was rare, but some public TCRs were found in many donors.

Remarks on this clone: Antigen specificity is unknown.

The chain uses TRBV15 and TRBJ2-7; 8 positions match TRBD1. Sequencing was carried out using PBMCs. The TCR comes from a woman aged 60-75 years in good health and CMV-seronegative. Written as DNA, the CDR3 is TGTGCCACCAGCAGAGATCACGGACAGGGCTTTTCCGAGCAGTACTTC. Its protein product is CATSRDHGQGFSEQYF.